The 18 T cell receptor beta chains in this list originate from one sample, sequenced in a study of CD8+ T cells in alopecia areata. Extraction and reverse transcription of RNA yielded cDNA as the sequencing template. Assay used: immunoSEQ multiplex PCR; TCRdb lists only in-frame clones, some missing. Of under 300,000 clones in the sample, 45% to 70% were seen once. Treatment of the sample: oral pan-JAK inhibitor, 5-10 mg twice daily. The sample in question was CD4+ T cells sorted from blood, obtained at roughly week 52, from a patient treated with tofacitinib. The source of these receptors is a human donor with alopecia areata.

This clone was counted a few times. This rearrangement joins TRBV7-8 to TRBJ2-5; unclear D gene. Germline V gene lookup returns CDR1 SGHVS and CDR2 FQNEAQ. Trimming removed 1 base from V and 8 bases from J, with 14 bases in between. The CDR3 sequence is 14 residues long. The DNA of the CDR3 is TGTGCCAGCAGCTTAGAGGAAGTCAGGAATACCCAGTACTTC. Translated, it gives CASSLEEVRNTQYF.

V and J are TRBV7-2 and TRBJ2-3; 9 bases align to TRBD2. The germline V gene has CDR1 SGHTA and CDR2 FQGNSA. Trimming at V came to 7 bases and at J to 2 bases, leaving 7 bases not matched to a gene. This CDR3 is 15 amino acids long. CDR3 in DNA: TGTGCCAGCACCCTGAGCGGGGGGCCCACAGATACGCAGTATTTT. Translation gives CASTLSGGPTDTQYF.

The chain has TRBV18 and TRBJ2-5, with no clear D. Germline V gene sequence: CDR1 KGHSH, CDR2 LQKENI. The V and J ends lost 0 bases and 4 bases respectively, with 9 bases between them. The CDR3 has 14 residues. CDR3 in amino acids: CASSPPGQRETQYF. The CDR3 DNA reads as TGTGCCAGCTCACCACCGGGCCAGCGAGAGACCCAGTACTTC.

CDR3 residues: CAWSVSLANTEAFF. The CDR3 nucleotides are TGTGCCTGGAGTGTATCGTTAGCGAACACTGAAGCTTTCTTT. This chain connects TRBV30 to TRBJ1-1; no firm D call. The germline V and J ends were trimmed by 0 bases and 1 base, with 9 bases remaining between them. Germline V gives CDR1 GTSNPN, CDR2 SVGIG (reference sequence). This CDR3 spans 14 amino acids.

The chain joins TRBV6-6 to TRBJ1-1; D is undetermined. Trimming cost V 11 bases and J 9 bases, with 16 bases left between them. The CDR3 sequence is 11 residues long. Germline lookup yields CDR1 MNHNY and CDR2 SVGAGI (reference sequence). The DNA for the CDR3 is TGTGCCGGTAGGACTGCCCATAAAGCTTTCTTT. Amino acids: CAGRTAHKAFF.

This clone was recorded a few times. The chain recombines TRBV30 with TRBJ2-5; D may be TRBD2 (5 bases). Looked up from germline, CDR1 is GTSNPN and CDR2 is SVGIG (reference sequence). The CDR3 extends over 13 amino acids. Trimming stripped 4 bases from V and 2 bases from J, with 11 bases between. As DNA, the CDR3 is TGTGCCTGGATCTCGGACTGGCAAGAGACCCAGTACTTC. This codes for CAWISDWQETQYF.

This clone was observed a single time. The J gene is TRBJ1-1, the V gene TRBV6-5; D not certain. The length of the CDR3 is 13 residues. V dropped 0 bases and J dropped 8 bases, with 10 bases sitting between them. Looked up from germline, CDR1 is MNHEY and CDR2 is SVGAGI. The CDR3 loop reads CASSYSGRLEAFF. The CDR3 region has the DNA TGTGCCAGCAGTTACTCGGGGAGACTCGAAGCTTTCTTT.

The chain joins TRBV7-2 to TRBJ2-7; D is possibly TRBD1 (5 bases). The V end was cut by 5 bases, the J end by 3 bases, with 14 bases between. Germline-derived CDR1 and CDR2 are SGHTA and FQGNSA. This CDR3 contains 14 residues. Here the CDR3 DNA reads TGTGCCAGCAGCCCCACGACAAGGGGCTACGAGCAGTACTTC. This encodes CASSPTTRGYEQYF. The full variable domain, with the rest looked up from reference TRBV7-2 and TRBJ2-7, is GAGVSQSPSNKVTEKGKDVELRCDPISGHTALYWYRQSLGQGLEFLIYFQGNSAPDKSGLPSDRFSAERTGGSVSTLTIQRTQQEDSAVYLCASSPTTRGYEQYFGPGTRLTVT.

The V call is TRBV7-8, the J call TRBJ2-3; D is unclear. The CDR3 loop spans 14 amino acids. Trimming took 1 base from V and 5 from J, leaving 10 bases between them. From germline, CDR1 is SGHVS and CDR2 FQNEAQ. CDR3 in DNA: TGTGCCAGCAGCTTAGAGGGTCGAGGAGATACGCAGTATTTT. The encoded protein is CASSLEGRGDTQYF.

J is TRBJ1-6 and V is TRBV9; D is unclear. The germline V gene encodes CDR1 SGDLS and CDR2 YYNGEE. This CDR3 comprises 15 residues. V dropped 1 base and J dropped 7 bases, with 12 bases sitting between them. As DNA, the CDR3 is TGTGCCAGCAGCGTATTGGGTGATACGAATTCACCCCTCCACTTT. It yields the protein CASSVLGDTNSPLHF.

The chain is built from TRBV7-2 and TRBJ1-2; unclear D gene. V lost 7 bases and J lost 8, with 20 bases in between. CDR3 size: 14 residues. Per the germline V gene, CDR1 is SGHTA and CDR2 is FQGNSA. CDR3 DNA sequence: TGTGCCAGCACCATTGGGCAGTCCTATCGGGGCTACACCTTC. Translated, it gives CASTIGQSYRGYTF.

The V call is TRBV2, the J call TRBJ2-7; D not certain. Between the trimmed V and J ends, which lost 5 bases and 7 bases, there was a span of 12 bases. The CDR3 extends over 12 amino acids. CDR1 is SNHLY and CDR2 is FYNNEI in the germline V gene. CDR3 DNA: TGTGCCAGCAGTACGGCGTGGGGAGAGCAGTACTTC. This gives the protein CASSTAWGEQYF.

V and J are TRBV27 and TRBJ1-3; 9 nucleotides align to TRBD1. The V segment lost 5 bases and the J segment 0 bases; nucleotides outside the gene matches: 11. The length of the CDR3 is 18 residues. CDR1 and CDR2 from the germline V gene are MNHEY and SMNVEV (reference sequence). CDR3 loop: CASSARDRALGSGNTIYF. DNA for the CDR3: TGTGCCAGCAGTGCCCGGGACAGGGCGTTAGGCTCTGGAAACACCATATATTTT.

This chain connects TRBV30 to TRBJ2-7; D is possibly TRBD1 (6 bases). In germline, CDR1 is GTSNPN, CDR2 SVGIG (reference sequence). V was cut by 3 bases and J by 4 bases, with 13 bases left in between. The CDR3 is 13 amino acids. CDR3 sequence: CAWSSGVAYEQYF. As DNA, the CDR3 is TGTGCCTGGAGCTCAGGGGTGGCTTACGAGCAGTACTTC.

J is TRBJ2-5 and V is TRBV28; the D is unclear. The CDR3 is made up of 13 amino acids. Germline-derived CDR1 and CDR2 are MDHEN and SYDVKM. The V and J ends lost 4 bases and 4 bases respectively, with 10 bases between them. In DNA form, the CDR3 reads TGTGCCAGCAGTTCACGGATGGTAGAGACCCAGTACTTC. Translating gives CASSSRMVETQYF.

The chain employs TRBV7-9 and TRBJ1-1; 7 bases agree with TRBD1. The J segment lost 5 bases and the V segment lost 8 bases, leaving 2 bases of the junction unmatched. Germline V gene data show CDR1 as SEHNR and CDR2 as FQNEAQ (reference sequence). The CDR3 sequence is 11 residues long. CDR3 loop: CASQGDTEAFF. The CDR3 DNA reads TGTGCCAGCCAGGGGGATACTGAAGCTTTCTTT.

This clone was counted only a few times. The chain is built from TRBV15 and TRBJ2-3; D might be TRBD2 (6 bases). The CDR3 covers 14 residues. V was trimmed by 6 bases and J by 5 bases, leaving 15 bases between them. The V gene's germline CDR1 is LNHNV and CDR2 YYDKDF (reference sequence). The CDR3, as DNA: TGTGCCACCAGTACCGGGACTGGGGGAGATACGCAGTATTTT. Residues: CATSTGTGGDTQYF.

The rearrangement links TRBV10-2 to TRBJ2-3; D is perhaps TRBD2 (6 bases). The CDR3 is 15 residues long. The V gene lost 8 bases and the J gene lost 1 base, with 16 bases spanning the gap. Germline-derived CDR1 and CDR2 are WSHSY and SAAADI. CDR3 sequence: CASFDGDFRTDTQYF. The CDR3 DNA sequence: TGCGCCAGCTTCGACGGGGACTTTCGCACAGATACGCAGTATTTT.